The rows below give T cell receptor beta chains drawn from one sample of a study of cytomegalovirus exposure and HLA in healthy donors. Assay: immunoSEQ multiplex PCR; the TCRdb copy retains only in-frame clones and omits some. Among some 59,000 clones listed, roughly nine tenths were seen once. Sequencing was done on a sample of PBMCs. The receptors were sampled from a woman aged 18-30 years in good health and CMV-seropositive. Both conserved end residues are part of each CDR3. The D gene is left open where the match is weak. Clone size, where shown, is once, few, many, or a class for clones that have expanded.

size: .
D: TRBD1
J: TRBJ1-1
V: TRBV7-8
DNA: TGTGCCAGCAGCTTAGAGCGGACAGGGACGAACACTGAAGCTTTCTTT
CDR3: CASSLERTGTNTEAFF

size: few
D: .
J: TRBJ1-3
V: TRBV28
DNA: TGTGCCAGCAGTTTCCCCACAGGAGCTGGAAACACCATATATTTT
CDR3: CASSFPTGAGNTIYF

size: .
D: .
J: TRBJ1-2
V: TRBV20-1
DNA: TGCAGTGCTCGCGTGAACTATGGCTACACCTTC
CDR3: CSARVNYGYTF

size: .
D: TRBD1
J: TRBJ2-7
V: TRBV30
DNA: TGTGCCTGGAGTGCTCCCCGGACAGGGGCCTACGAGCAGTACTTC
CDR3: CAWSAPRTGAYEQYF

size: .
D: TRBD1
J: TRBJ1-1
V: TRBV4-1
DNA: TGCGCCAGCAGCCAGCCACAGGGGCTTGAAGCTTTCTTT
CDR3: CASSQPQGLEAFF

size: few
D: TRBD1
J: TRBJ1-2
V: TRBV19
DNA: TGTGCCAGTAGTGTCACCGGGACAGGGGTCCTCTATGGCTACACCTTC
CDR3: CASSVTGTGVLYGYTF

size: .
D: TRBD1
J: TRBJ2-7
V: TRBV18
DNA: TGTGCCAGCTCACCGGGACAGCCGTACTCCTACGAGCAGTACTTC
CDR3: CASSPGQPYSYEQYF

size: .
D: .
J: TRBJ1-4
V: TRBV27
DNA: TGTGCCAGCACTAGGGAGGGCGCTAATGAAAAACTGTTTTTT
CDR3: CASTREGANEKLFF

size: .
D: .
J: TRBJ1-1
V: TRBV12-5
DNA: TGTGCTAGTGGCCCCTCGGGGAGTGAAGCTTTCTTT
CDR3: CASGPSGSEAFF

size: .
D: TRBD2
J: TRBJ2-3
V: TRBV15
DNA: TGTGCCTCGGGCGGGGGTTACACAGATACGCAGTATTTT
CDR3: CASGGGYTDTQYF

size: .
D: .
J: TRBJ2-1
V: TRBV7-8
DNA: TGTGCCAGCAGCTTAGCGGGTCGGGTAGGGGCAAATGAGCAGTTCTTC
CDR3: CASSLAGRVGANEQFF

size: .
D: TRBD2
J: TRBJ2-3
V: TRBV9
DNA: TGTGCCAGCAGCGTAGCGGGGGGGAGGACAGATACGCAGTATTTT
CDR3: CASSVAGGRTDTQYF

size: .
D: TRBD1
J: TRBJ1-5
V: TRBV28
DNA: TGTGCCAGCAGCCCTGACAGGGCCTCAAATCAGCCCCAGCATTTT
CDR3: CASSPDRASNQPQHF

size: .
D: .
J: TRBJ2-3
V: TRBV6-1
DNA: TGTGCCAGCAGTGAGACGCGGGCCAACCACAATACGCAGTATTTT
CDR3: CASSETRANHNTQYF

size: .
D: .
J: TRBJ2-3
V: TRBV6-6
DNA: TGTGCCAGCAGTTACTGGAGTGGACAGAGCACAGATACGCAGTATTTT
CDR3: CASSYWSGQSTDTQYF

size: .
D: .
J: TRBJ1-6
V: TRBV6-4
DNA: TGTGCCAGCAGTCGAGAGAGCTCCTATAATTCACCCCTCCACTTT
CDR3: CASSRESSYNSPLHF

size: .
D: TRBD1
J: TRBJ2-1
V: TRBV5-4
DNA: TGTGCCAGCAGCCCAACAGGGGGCTCCTACAATGAGCAGTTCTTC
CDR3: CASSPTGGSYNEQFF

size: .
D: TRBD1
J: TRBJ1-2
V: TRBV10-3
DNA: TGTGCCATCAGTGACAGGGGGGAAGGCTACACCTTC
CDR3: CAISDRGEGYTF

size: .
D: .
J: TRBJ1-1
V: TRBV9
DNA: TGTGCCAGCAGCGTCTCCGGGAGAGGAATATCTGAAGCTTTCTTT
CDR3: CASSVSGRGISEAFF

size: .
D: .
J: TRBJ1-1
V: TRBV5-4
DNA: TGTGCCAGCAGCTTGGGCTCCCCGGGACAGAACACTGAAGCTTTCTTT
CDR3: CASSLGSPGQNTEAFF

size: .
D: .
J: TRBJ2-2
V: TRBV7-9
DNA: TGTGCCAGCAGCTTAGCGGGGAGTTACACCGGGGAGCTGTTTTTT
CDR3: CASSLAGSYTGELFF

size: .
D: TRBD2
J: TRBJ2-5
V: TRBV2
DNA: TGTGCCAGCAGTGAATCCCCGGGGGGGAGGGGCCAAGAGACCCAGTACTTC
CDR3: CASSESPGGRGQETQYF

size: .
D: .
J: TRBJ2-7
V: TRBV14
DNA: TGTGCCAGCATCACAACGGGTTTTTGCACCCGGTATTTC
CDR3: CASITTGFCTRYF

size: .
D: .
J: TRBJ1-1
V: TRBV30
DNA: TGTGCCTGGAGTGTATTAGACACTGAAGCTTTCTTT
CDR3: CAWSVLDTEAFF

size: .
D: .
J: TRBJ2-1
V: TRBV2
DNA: TGTGCCAGCACCATTACAGGGACCTACAATGAGCAGTTCTTC
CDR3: CASTITGTYNEQFF

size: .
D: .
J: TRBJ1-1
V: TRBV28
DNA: TGTGCCAGCAGTTCCTGGGGCAATGAAGCTTTCTTT
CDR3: CASSSWGNEAFF